Following are 18 T cell receptor beta chains from one sample sequenced in a study of human T cells and chemical hapten exposure. From the RACE reads, TCRdb called clonotypes with MiXCR, one entry per CDR3 protein. The profile shows about 120,000 distinct CDR3 sequences, roughly 12% of them singletons. Described time point: pre-sensitization, week 0. Treatment noted: therapeutic diphenylcyclopropenone sensitization with weekly scalp DPC. The starting material was whole blood, obtained in connection with sensitization to the hapten diphenylcyclopropenone (DPC). The receptors originated from a young woman with alopecia areata. Some clones in this sample may be carry-over from other donors' samples.

This clonotype was detected ten times or more. The genes are TRBV7-9 and TRBJ2-3; D remains ambiguous. CDR3 size: 14 residues. V lost 2 bases and J 4 bases, leaving 10 bases between the germline ends. The germline V gene has CDR1 SEHNR and CDR2 FQNEAQ (reference sequence). DNA of the CDR3: TGTGCCAGCAGCTTACTTTCTAGAGCAGATACGCAGTATTTT. As protein: CASSLLSRADTQYF. Supplemented by reference TRBV7-9 and TRBJ2-3, the full variable domain reads DTGVSQNPRHKITKRGQNVTFRCDPISEHNRLYWYRQTLGQGPEFLTYFQNEAQLEKSRLLSDRFSAERPKGSFSTLEIQRTEQGDSAMYLCASSLLSRADTQYFGPGTRLTVL.

This clonotype was counted ten times or more. V is TRBV9 and J is TRBJ2-1, with 11 nucleotides matching TRBD2. With 3 bases clipped from V and 4 bases from J, the junction kept 3 bases outside the gene matches. The germline V gene has CDR1 SGDLS and CDR2 YYNGEE. The CDR3 has 15 amino acids. CDR3 amino acids: CASSGTSGWYNEQFF. In nucleotides, the CDR3 is TGTGCCAGCAGCGGGACTAGCGGGTGGTACAATGAGCAGTTCTTC.

This clonotype was recorded a few times. The rearrangement uses TRBV10-2 and TRBJ1-2; no clear D gene. The CDR3 is 15 residues long. V was shortened by 3 bases and J by 0 bases, with 11 bases between the two germline ends. Looked up from germline, CDR1 is WSHSY and CDR2 is SAAADI. The CDR3 loop is CASSELKGANYGYTF. In DNA, the CDR3 is TGCGCCAGCAGTGAATTAAAGGGCGCTAACTATGGCTACACCTTC.

A note on this clonotype: An end of the junction differs from the germline gene, which may be a read error. This chain connects TRBV12-3 or TRBV12-4 to TRBJ1-1; possibly TRBD1 for D (6 bases). CDR3 length: 15 residues. In DNA form, the CDR3 reads TGTACCAGCATTAGCCGCGCGGACAGGAACACTGAAGCTTTCTTT. Translated, it gives CTSISRADRNTEAFF.

This clonotype was seen a few times. This rearrangement joins TRBV12-3 or TRBV12-4 to TRBJ2-1; 10 nucleotides match TRBD1. V gave up 5 bases and J gave up 7 bases; unmatched junction bases: 5. The CDR3 has 14 amino acids. CDR3 sequence (DNA): TGTGCCAGCAGTACAACGGGACAGGGGAATGAGCAGTTCTTC. It specifies CASSTTGQGNEQFF.

The chain joins TRBV20-1 to TRBJ2-7; TRBD2 is a possible D gene (6 bases). V shed 0 bases and J shed 7 bases, with 13 bases lying between them. CDR1 DFQATT and CDR2 SNEGSKA come from the germline V gene (reference sequence). The CDR3 is made up of 13 amino acids. In nucleotides, the CDR3 is TGCAGTGCTAGAGATCGCGGGGTCGGGGAGCAGTACTTC. Translated, it gives CSARDRGVGEQYF.

This clonotype was picked up a small number of times. The chain is built from TRBV4-1 and TRBJ1-1, with D hard to call. CDR3 size: 12 residues. V dropped 6 bases and J dropped 4 bases, with 9 bases sitting between them. Germline values: CDR1 MGHRA, CDR2 YSYEKL. For the CDR3, the DNA is TGCGCCAGCAGAAACAGATTCACTGAAGCTTTCTTT. Amino acids: CASRNRFTEAFF.

CDR3 coding DNA: TGTGCCAGCAGTGATTCCCTTAACACTGAAGCTTTCTTT. This encodes CASSDSLNTEAFF. The rearrangement uses TRBV2 and TRBJ1-1; unclear D gene. Germline CDR1 and CDR2: SNHLY and FYNNEI. CDR3 length: 13 amino acids. Between the trimmed V and J ends, which lost 3 bases and 2 bases, there was a span of 7 bases.

This clonotype has more than one count but fewer than ten. J is TRBJ1-2 and V is TRBV25-1, with D uncertain. The CDR3 loop spans 13 amino acids. The germline gives CDR1 MGHDK, CDR2 SYGVNS. V was trimmed by 7 bases and J by 2 bases, leaving 11 bases between them. For the CDR3, the DNA is TGTGCCAGCACTTTATCGGAAAACTATGGCTACACCTTC. It specifies CASTLSENYGYTF.

This clonotype has more than one count but fewer than ten. This chain connects TRBV3-1 to TRBJ2-3, with 8 nucleotides matching TRBD2. This CDR3 comprises 14 residues. The germline V gene has CDR1 LGHDT and CDR2 YNNKEL (reference sequence). J lost 4 bases, V lost 2 bases, and 2 bases had no gene match. The CDR3 loop reads CASSQSGGPDTQYF. CDR3 sequence (DNA): TGTGCCAGCAGCCAATCGGGGGGGCCAGATACGCAGTATTTT.

A few counts support this clonotype. This chain uses TRBV10-1 with TRBJ2-2; tentatively, D is TRBD2 (5 bases). The CDR3 runs to 12 residues. The germline V gene encodes CDR1 WNHNN and CDR2 SYGVQD (reference sequence). Trimming removed 6 bases at V and 8 bases at J, with 10 bases between. CDR3 in amino acids: CASSSPGGELFF. The CDR3 DNA reads as TGCGCCAGCAGCTCCCCGGGAGGGGAGCTGTTTTTT.

The chain carries TRBV7-2 and TRBJ2-3, with a weak D call TRBD1 (5 bases). In germline, CDR1 is SGHTA, CDR2 FQGNSA. V was shortened by 8 bases and J by 5 bases, with 14 bases between the two germline ends. This CDR3 has 13 amino acids. CDR3 bases: TGTGCCAGCGGGCGACAGTTTGGAGATACGCAGTATTTT. Its translation: CASGRQFGDTQYF.

V is TRBV24-1 and J is TRBJ2-1; 7 bases fit TRBD1. Germline V gene sequence: CDR1 KGHDR, CDR2 SFDVKD. Losses at the gene ends were 3 bases for V and 5 bases for J; bases not matched to a gene: 9. CDR3 length equals 16 residues. This chain's CDR3 is CATSDPQGTGHNEQFF. For the CDR3, the DNA is TGTGCCACCAGTGATCCACAGGGGACCGGACACAATGAGCAGTTCTTC.

This clonotype was counted many times. The chain recombines TRBV2 with TRBJ2-3; D not certain. V lost 8 bases and J lost 6, with 6 bases in between. Germline CDR1 and CDR2: SNHLY and FYNNEI. This CDR3 is built from 10 residues. CDR3 loop: CASRRDTQYF. CDR3 bases: TGTGCCAGCCGGCGGGATACGCAGTATTTT.

This clonotype was found a few times. The V and J genes are TRBV20-1 and TRBJ2-1, with D tentatively TRBD1 (6 bases). CDR3 length equals 14 residues. Trimming pared 4 bases from V and 5 bases from J, leaving 15 bases between. Germline CDR1 is DFQATT and CDR2 is SNEGSKA (reference sequence). The CDR3 region is CSAKEGVFDNEQFF. DNA of the CDR3: TGCAGTGCTAAAGAGGGGGTTTTTGACAATGAGCAGTTCTTC.

This clonotype was counted a few times. This sequence joins TRBV10-2 and TRBJ2-5, with 9 bases lining up with TRBD2. Per germline, CDR1 WSHSY and CDR2 SAAADI. The CDR3 is 16 amino acids. Germline trimming cut 3 bases from V and 1 base from J; bases unmatched to any gene: 6. This CDR3 is CASSDFASGVQETQYF. CDR3 DNA: TGCGCCAGCAGTGATTTTGCTAGCGGGGTCCAAGAGACCCAGTACTTC.

The chain couples TRBV11-2 to TRBJ1-3, with D possibly matching TRBD1 (5 bases). This CDR3 is 18 amino acids long. Trimming took off 2 bases at V and 0 bases at J, with 17 bases between the two ends. The germline gives CDR1 SGHAT, CDR2 FQNNGV. The CDR3 coding sequence is TGTGCCAGCAGCTTAAGGGGCGGGGTTGGCGGCTCTGGAAACACCATATATTTT. This codes for CASSLRGGVGGSGNTIYF.

This clonotype showed up many times. This sequence joins TRBV13 and TRBJ2-1, with 7 bases aligning to TRBD1. CDR3 length: 16 residues. J gave up 5 bases and V 1 base, and 8 bases lay outside the gene matches. Germline-derived CDR1 and CDR2 are PRHDT and FYEKMQ (reference sequence). The CDR3 is CASSLEGRGMDNEQFF. The CDR3 DNA follows: TGTGCCAGCAGCTTAGAGGGCAGGGGGATGGACAATGAGCAGTTCTTC.